This T cell receptor (beta chain) was found in a study of T cell responses to AZD1222 COVID-19 vaccine. V gave up 4 bases and J gave up 0 bases, with 9 bases separating them. This CDR3 has 14 amino acids. The germline V gene has CDR1 KGHSH and CDR2 LQKENI. As concerns this clone: Its specificity is not known.

Findings and limits, study-wide: Reportedly, close to half of spike-specific TCRs are directed against unmutated variant regions. Donors were largely white British and mainly female; clonal diversity was possibly underestimated.

Sequencing used immunoSEQ multiplex PCR; TCRdb keeps in-frame clones, though not all of them. The data show 180,000 or so clones, with 70% to 90% seen just once and 25% to 30% held by the top ten. The rearrangement joins TRBV18 to TRBJ1-2; perhaps TRBD1 as D (5 bases). The sample in question was peripheral blood, obtained 28 days after the second AZD1222 dose. This TCR derives from an adult who received the AZD1222 COVID-19 vaccine. This CDR3 is CASSQQDPNYGYTF. The CDR3 DNA reads as TGTGCCAGCTCACAACAGGACCCTAACTATGGCTACACCTTC.